This is a list of T cell receptor beta chains from one sample in a study of shared clonotypes between healthy human individuals. This table comes from immunoSEQ multiplex PCR, and its TCRdb copy is limited to in-frame clones, with some not included. The sample records 400,000 to 600,000 clones, over 75% being singletons. Sequences were obtained from PBMCs. The receptors come from a woman in her thirties or forties in good health. Some clones in this sample may be carry-over from other donors' samples. CDR3s include the opening cysteine and the closing phenylalanine or tryptophan. D genes are given only for firm matches. Only some rows state a clone size, as once, few, many or a class for expanded clones.

CDR3 DNA: TGCAGCGTTGCAAAGGACTTCATTAACAATGAGCAGTTCTTC
CDR3 protein: CSVAKDFINNEQFF
clone size: many
D gene: -
V gene: TRBV29-1
J gene: TRBJ2-1

CDR3 DNA: TGTGCCAGCAGTGATACAGGGGGGAATCAGCCCCAGCATTTT
CDR3 protein: CASSDTGGNQPQHF
clone size: -
D gene: TRBD1
V gene: TRBV2
J gene: TRBJ1-5

CDR3 DNA: TGTGCCAGCGGGACAGGGTACAATGAGCAGTTCTTC
CDR3 protein: CASGTGYNEQFF
clone size: many
D gene: TRBD1
V gene: TRBV19
J gene: TRBJ2-1

CDR3 DNA: TGTGCCAGCTCACCTACACCCAACTACGAGCAGTACTTC
CDR3 protein: CASSPTPNYEQYF
clone size: -
D gene: -
V gene: TRBV18
J gene: TRBJ2-7

CDR3 DNA: TGTGCCATCAGCCCCCGCCAGGGGGCGGACACCGGGGAGCTGTTTTTT
CDR3 protein: CAISPRQGADTGELFF
clone size: -
D gene: TRBD1
V gene: TRBV10-3
J gene: TRBJ2-2

CDR3 DNA: TGTGCCTGGGGAGAGGGTCGTGGGCAGTACTTC
CDR3 protein: CAWGEGRGQYF
clone size: -
D gene: -
V gene: TRBV30
J gene: TRBJ2-7

CDR3 DNA: TGTGCCAGCAGCCAAGGGCGGACAGGGGGCGGTGAAAAACTGTTTTTT
CDR3 protein: CASSQGRTGGGEKLFF
clone size: -
D gene: TRBD1
V gene: TRBV4-2
J gene: TRBJ1-4

CDR3 DNA: TGTGCCAGCAGCCAAGAAGTCGGGGGCGGGAACACTGAAGCTTTCTTT
CDR3 protein: CASSQEVGGGNTEAFF
clone size: -
D gene: -
V gene: TRBV4-2
J gene: TRBJ1-1

CDR3 DNA: TGTGCCAGCAGCTTAGATGGGACCCGGAACGGGGAGCTGTTTTTT
CDR3 protein: CASSLDGTRNGELFF
clone size: few
D gene: -
V gene: TRBV11-2
J gene: TRBJ2-2

CDR3 DNA: TGTGCTAACCCAGGACGGGGGAACACCGGGGAGCTGTTTTTT
CDR3 protein: CANPGRGNTGELFF
clone size: many
D gene: -
V gene: TRBV7-7
J gene: TRBJ2-2

CDR3 DNA: TGTGCCAGCAGCCAAGGGAGGTCAATTCCTACCGGGGAGCTGTTTTTT
CDR3 protein: CASSQGRSIPTGELFF
clone size: -
D gene: -
V gene: TRBV4-2
J gene: TRBJ2-2

CDR3 DNA: TGTGCCAGCAGTTTACAATCACGGGCTAACACCATATATTTT
CDR3 protein: CASSLQSRANTIYF
clone size: -
D gene: -
V gene: TRBV28
J gene: TRBJ1-3

CDR3 DNA: TGTGCCAGCTCACCACCTGGGACTAGAGGGTCCGGGGAGCTGTTTTTT
CDR3 protein: CASSPPGTRGSGELFF
clone size: once
D gene: TRBD2
V gene: TRBV18
J gene: TRBJ2-2

CDR3 DNA: TGTGCCAGCAGTTTAATTGCGGGAGGGCCTCGTGAGCAGTTCTTC
CDR3 protein: CASSLIAGGPREQFF
clone size: -
D gene: TRBD2
V gene: TRBV28
J gene: TRBJ2-1

CDR3 DNA: TGTGCCAGCAGTTTGGGGGGCCACGGCACTGAAGCTTTCTTT
CDR3 protein: CASSLGGHGTEAFF
clone size: -
D gene: -
V gene: TRBV6-6
J gene: TRBJ1-1

CDR3 DNA: TGTGCCAGCAGCGCGAGGGGGAAGGGCACAGATACGCAGTATTTT
CDR3 protein: CASSARGKGTDTQYF
clone size: -
D gene: -
V gene: TRBV28
J gene: TRBJ2-3

CDR3 DNA: TGTGCCAGCAGTTTCAGAACCGGGACAGGCAAAGGCTACACCTTC
CDR3 protein: CASSFRTGTGKGYTF
clone size: -
D gene: TRBD1
V gene: TRBV28
J gene: TRBJ1-2

CDR3 DNA: TGTGCCAGCTCAGCCTTGGTTTCGGGGGGTCCTGTGAACACTGAAGCTTTCTTT
CDR3 protein: CASSALVSGGPVNTEAFF
clone size: -
D gene: -
V gene: TRBV18
J gene: TRBJ1-1

CDR3 DNA: TGTGCCAGCAGCCCCCAGCTAGCGTTATTCGGTACGCAGTATTTT
CDR3 protein: CASSPQLALFGTQYF
clone size: few
D gene: -
V gene: TRBV7-9
J gene: TRBJ2-3

CDR3 DNA: TGTGCCAGCAGATACGGACTGGGCCCCTACGAGCAGTACTTC
CDR3 protein: CASRYGLGPYEQYF
clone size: -
D gene: -
V gene: TRBV6-6
J gene: TRBJ2-7

CDR3 DNA: TGCAGCGGCAGGGGCCGAGAGACCCAGTACTTC
CDR3 protein: CSGRGRETQYF
clone size: once
D gene: -
V gene: TRBV29-1
J gene: TRBJ2-5

CDR3 DNA: TGTGCCAGCAGCCAGTTACAGGGGGCGGGGGAGCAGTACTTC
CDR3 protein: CASSQLQGAGEQYF
clone size: -
D gene: TRBD1
V gene: TRBV14
J gene: TRBJ2-7

CDR3 DNA: TGTGCCAGCAGCTTAGCAAGGGACGGGTGGTACCAAGAGACCCAGTACTTC
CDR3 protein: CASSLARDGWYQETQYF
clone size: -
D gene: -
V gene: TRBV7-2
J gene: TRBJ2-5

CDR3 DNA: TGTGCCAGCAGCGCCACCGGGACAGGTCCCGTCTACGAGCAGTACTTC
CDR3 protein: CASSATGTGPVYEQYF
clone size: -
D gene: TRBD1
V gene: TRBV5-4
J gene: TRBJ2-7

CDR3 DNA: TGTGCCAGTAGGCCCGACAAGGGACAGGGTGTTGAAAAACTGTTTTTT
CDR3 protein: CASRPDKGQGVEKLFF
clone size: -
D gene: TRBD1
V gene: TRBV19
J gene: TRBJ1-4

CDR3 DNA: TGCGCCAGCAGCCGATCAGGGCCTAAATCCTACGAGCAGTACTTC
CDR3 protein: CASSRSGPKSYEQYF
clone size: -
D gene: -
V gene: TRBV4-1
J gene: TRBJ2-7

CDR3 DNA: TGTGCCTGGAAGAAGCAGGAGAATCCATATGGCTACACATTC
CDR3 protein: CAWKKQENPYGYTF
clone size: -
D gene: -
V gene: TRBV30
J gene: TRBJ1-2

CDR3 DNA: TGTGCCAGCAGTACACCAACCAAAAAGGGCACTGAAGCTTTCTTT
CDR3 protein: CASSTPTKKGTEAFF
clone size: -
D gene: -
V gene: TRBV28
J gene: TRBJ1-1

CDR3 DNA: TGCGCCAGCAGCCCCCTACGACTAGCGGGAGGGGACTCTCCCTACGAGCAGTACTTC
CDR3 protein: CASSPLRLAGGDSPYEQYF
clone size: -
D gene: TRBD2
V gene: TRBV4-1
J gene: TRBJ2-7

CDR3 DNA: TGTGCCAGCAGCTTAGGGGGCGGGAGCGGATACAATGAGCAGTTCTTC
CDR3 protein: CASSLGGGSGYNEQFF
clone size: -
D gene: TRBD2
V gene: TRBV13
J gene: TRBJ2-1

CDR3 DNA: TGTGCCAGCAAACTAGCGGGAGTGGGTGGAAAGACCCAGTACTTC
CDR3 protein: CASKLAGVGGKTQYF
clone size: -
D gene: TRBD2
V gene: TRBV28
J gene: TRBJ2-5

CDR3 DNA: TGTGCCAGCAGCGACGACAGCGAGCCCCGGGTCGAGCAGTACTTC
CDR3 protein: CASSDDSEPRVEQYF
clone size: -
D gene: -
V gene: TRBV5-6
J gene: TRBJ2-7

CDR3 DNA: TGCAGCGTCAATTCCGCCAATTCCGGCGAGCAGTACTTC
CDR3 protein: CSVNSANSGEQYF
clone size: -
D gene: -
V gene: TRBV29-1
J gene: TRBJ2-7

CDR3 DNA: TGTGCCATCAGGAAGGAGGATGAGCAGTTCTTC
CDR3 protein: CAIRKEDEQFF
clone size: -
D gene: -
V gene: TRBV10-3
J gene: TRBJ2-1

CDR3 DNA: TGTGCCAGTAGTGGTGCAGGGGGCGCTTACTATGGCTACACCTTC
CDR3 protein: CASSGAGGAYYGYTF
clone size: -
D gene: TRBD1
V gene: TRBV19
J gene: TRBJ1-2

CDR3 DNA: TGTGCCAGCAGCTCAGGACGGCACTCTGGAAACACCATATATTTT
CDR3 protein: CASSSGRHSGNTIYF
clone size: -
D gene: -
V gene: TRBV7-2
J gene: TRBJ1-3

CDR3 DNA: TGTGCCAGCAGTTTATACCCGTGGGGGCGAGAGACCCAGTACTTC
CDR3 protein: CASSLYPWGRETQYF
clone size: -
D gene: -
V gene: TRBV28
J gene: TRBJ2-5

CDR3 DNA: TGTGCCAGCACCTCAGTTGGGGCGTCCACAGATACGCAGTATTTT
CDR3 protein: CASTSVGASTDTQYF
clone size: -
D gene: -
V gene: TRBV28
J gene: TRBJ2-3

CDR3 DNA: TGTGCCAGCAGCTTAGCCGGTATAGTGCGGGAGAGTAGGTACGAGCAGTACTTC
CDR3 protein: CASSLAGIVRESRYEQYF
clone size: -
D gene: TRBD2
V gene: TRBV11-2
J gene: TRBJ2-7

CDR3 DNA: TGTGCCTGGAGTGCCGACAGGTACGGCAATCAGCCCCAGCATTTT
CDR3 protein: CAWSADRYGNQPQHF
clone size: -
D gene: -
V gene: TRBV30
J gene: TRBJ1-5

CDR3 DNA: TGTGCCAGCAGCCCGGGGCTAGCGGGAGACGAGCAGTACTTC
CDR3 protein: CASSPGLAGDEQYF
clone size: -
D gene: TRBD2
V gene: TRBV9
J gene: TRBJ2-7

CDR3 DNA: TGTGCCAGCAGTCTTTACCTCTCCTACGAGCAGTACTTC
CDR3 protein: CASSLYLSYEQYF
clone size: -
D gene: -
V gene: TRBV25-1
J gene: TRBJ2-7

CDR3 DNA: TGTGCCAGCAGCCGGGGGGTAAGATACAATGAGCAGTTCTTC
CDR3 protein: CASSRGVRYNEQFF
clone size: -
D gene: TRBD2
V gene: TRBV7-3
J gene: TRBJ2-1

CDR3 DNA: TGTGCCAGCAGTGAAGAAAGGGTAGTTCAGCCCCAGCATTTT
CDR3 protein: CASSEERVVQPQHF
clone size: -
D gene: -
V gene: TRBV2
J gene: TRBJ1-5

CDR3 DNA: TGTGCCAGCAACGCTGGGACACCTCCCTACGAGCAGTACTTC
CDR3 protein: CASNAGTPPYEQYF
clone size: -
D gene: -
V gene: TRBV2
J gene: TRBJ2-7

CDR3 DNA: TGTGCCAGCAGCGTACAAGGGACAGGGACAACTAATGAAAAACTGTTTTTT
CDR3 protein: CASSVQGTGTTNEKLFF
clone size: once
D gene: TRBD1
V gene: TRBV9
J gene: TRBJ1-4

CDR3 DNA: TGCAGCGTTACGGGGGCGGCCCCTTACGAGCAGTACTTC
CDR3 protein: CSVTGAAPYEQYF
clone size: -
D gene: -
V gene: TRBV29-1
J gene: TRBJ2-7

CDR3 DNA: TGTGCCAGCGGACTAAACACCGGGGAGCTGTTTTTT
CDR3 protein: CASGLNTGELFF
clone size: -
D gene: -
V gene: TRBV7-9
J gene: TRBJ2-2

CDR3 DNA: TGTGCCAGCAGCTCTCCCGGGACTAGCCTTCACAATGAGCAGTTCTTC
CDR3 protein: CASSSPGTSLHNEQFF
clone size: many
D gene: TRBD2
V gene: TRBV7-3
J gene: TRBJ2-1

CDR3 DNA: TGTGCCAGCAGACCGCTAGCGGGAGGTTACAATGAGCAGTTCTTC
CDR3 protein: CASRPLAGGYNEQFF
clone size: -
D gene: TRBD2
V gene: TRBV2
J gene: TRBJ2-1

CDR3 DNA: TGTGCCAGCAGTTCCCGCCGGGACAGGTTCTATTTT
CDR3 protein: CASSSRRDRFYF
clone size: -
D gene: TRBD1
V gene: TRBV7-9
J gene: TRBJ2-3

CDR3 DNA: TGCAGTTCTAAAAGCGGATACGAGCAGTACTTC
CDR3 protein: CSSKSGYEQYF
clone size: -
D gene: -
V gene: TRBV20-1
J gene: TRBJ2-7

CDR3 DNA: TGTGCCAGCAGAAGAACCCTAGCGCGGGAACCCTACGAGCAGTACTTC
CDR3 protein: CASRRTLAREPYEQYF
clone size: -
D gene: -
V gene: TRBV21-1
J gene: TRBJ2-7

CDR3 DNA: TGTGCCAGCAGTTCGTATATGAACACTGAAGCTTTCTTT
CDR3 protein: CASSSYMNTEAFF
clone size: -
D gene: -
V gene: TRBV7-2
J gene: TRBJ1-1

CDR3 DNA: TGTGCCAGCAGTTTCTGGCAGGGAGGGTGGAATCAGCCCCAGCATTTT
CDR3 protein: CASSFWQGGWNQPQHF
clone size: once
D gene: -
V gene: TRBV28
J gene: TRBJ1-5